What follows are 20 T cell receptor beta chains derived from one specimen sequenced in a study of shared clonotypes between healthy human individuals. TCRdb keeps only in-frame clones here, not all; method: immunoSEQ multiplex PCR. The table has a few million clones, 85% to 95% seen once. The sample comprised naive CD4+ T cells sorted from blood. The subset was: CD45RA+ positively selected. Every receptor here comes from a man aged 18 to 35 in good health.

This clone was counted a single time. Compared with germline, one end of the junction differs, possibly owing to a read error. The chain joins TRBV7-7 to TRBJ2-5; a weak D match, TRBD1 (7 bases). In germline, CDR1 is SSHAT, CDR2 FNYEAQ (reference sequence). This CDR3 region has 15 residues. The CDR3 bases are TGTGCTAGCAGCTTGCGGGACAGAGGCCAAGAGACCCAGTACTTC. Protein sequence: CASSLRDRGQETQYF.

J is TRBJ1-5 and V is TRBV5-4, with D tentatively TRBD1 (6 bases). The germline V and J ends were trimmed by 4 bases and 3 bases, with 11 bases remaining between them. The germline CDR1 and CDR2 sequences are SGHNT and YYREEE (reference sequence). The CDR3 extends over 14 amino acids. The CDR3 region is CASSVQGVNQPQHF. The CDR3 coding sequence is TGTGCCAGCAGCGTACAGGGAGTCAATCAGCCCCAGCATTTT.

The chain couples TRBV11-2 to TRBJ2-7, with a tentative D call TRBD1 (5 bases). Trimming took off 1 base at V and 5 bases at J, with 12 bases between the two ends. The V gene's germline CDR1 is SGHAT and CDR2 FQNNGV. The CDR3 is 14 residues long. The chain's CDR3 is CASSLVVRAHEQYF. CDR3 bases: TGTGCCAGCAGCTTAGTGGTCAGGGCTCACGAGCAGTACTTC.

The chain has TRBV11-2 and TRBJ2-1; 7 nucleotides match TRBD1. CDR1 and CDR2 (germline): SGHAT, FQNNGV. V lost 6 bases, J lost 15 bases, and 14 bases stayed unmatched. The CDR3 is 13 amino acids. This chain's CDR3 is CASSSEDRAVRFF. DNA for the CDR3: TGTGCCAGCAGTTCTGAAGACAGGGCTGTGAGGTTCTTC.

V usage is TRBV5-1 and J usage is TRBJ2-1; possible D gene TRBD2, 5 bases. CDR1 and CDR2 (germline): SGHRS, YFSETQ. Trimming took 7 bases from V and 4 from J, leaving 18 bases between them. This CDR3 is 15 amino acids long. This chain's CDR3 is CASREGGRTYNEQFF. The DNA of the CDR3 is TGCGCCAGCCGGGAAGGTGGCAGGACTTACAATGAGCAGTTCTTC.

This rearrangement joins TRBV11-2 to TRBJ1-1; D not resolved. V lost 7 bases, J lost 1 base, and 10 bases lay in between. CDR1 and CDR2 from the germline V gene are SGHAT and FQNNGV. CDR3 size: 13 residues. The CDR3 coding sequence is TGTGCCAGCACCCAACAGCGGAACACTGAAGCTTTCTTT. Protein sequence: CASTQQRNTEAFF.

The V call is TRBV11-2, the J call TRBJ1-3; tentative D call: TRBD1 (6 bases). CDR3 size: 16 residues. V lost 1 base and J 0 bases, leaving 10 bases between the germline ends. Germline V gene sequence: CDR1 SGHAT, CDR2 FQNNGV. The CDR3 loop reads CASSLVTGFSGNTIYF. In DNA, the CDR3 is TGTGCCAGCAGCTTAGTGACAGGTTTCTCTGGAAACACCATATATTTT.

The CDR3 loop is CASSSRLIQNTIYF. The CDR3 DNA reads as TGTGCCAGCAGTTCCCGCCTAATCCAAAACACCATATATTTT. This rearrangement joins TRBV6-5 to TRBJ1-3; D gene uncertain. Germline lookup yields CDR1 MNHEY and CDR2 SVGAGI. V was pared by 4 bases and J by 6 bases, with 13 bases between. The length of the CDR3 is 14 residues.

The chain has TRBV27 and TRBJ1-5; D ambiguous. Per germline, CDR1 MNHEY and CDR2 SMNVEV (reference sequence). V was clipped by 0 bases and J by 3 bases, with 6 bases between them. CDR3 length: 14 amino acids. CDR3 in DNA: TGTGCCAGCAGTTTATCCCTGACCAATCAGCCCCAGCATTTT. Translation: CASSLSLTNQPQHF.

The V and J genes are TRBV5-1 and TRBJ2-1, with D possibly being TRBD1 (5 bases). The length of the CDR3 is 15 residues. Germline V gives CDR1 SGHRS, CDR2 YFSETQ. The V and J ends lost 0 bases and 1 base respectively, with 8 bases between them. The chain's CDR3 is CASSLGGLSYNEQFF. In DNA form, the CDR3 reads TGCGCCAGCAGCTTGGGGGGCTTGTCCTACAATGAGCAGTTCTTC. Complete variable domain (other parts from reference TRBV5-1 and TRBJ2-1): KAGVTQTPRYLIKTRGQQVTLSCSPISGHRSVSWYQQTPGQGLQFLFEYFSETQRNKGNFPGRFSGRQFSNSRSEMNVSTLELGDSALYLCASSLGGLSYNEQFFGPGTRLTVL.

Here the CDR3 reads CASSQDSARNPFF. The CDR3 nucleotides read TGCGCCAGCAGCCAAGATTCGGCTCGAAATCCTTTCTTT. The chain has TRBV4-1 and TRBJ1-1; D uncertain. V lost 0 bases, J lost 12 bases, and 14 bases lay in between. Germline CDR1 and CDR2: MGHRA and YSYEKL. This CDR3 spans 13 amino acids.

J is TRBJ2-1 and V is TRBV29-1; D is possibly TRBD2 (6 bases). Germline CDR1 SQVTM, CDR2 ANQGSEA. Trimming stripped 0 bases from V and 7 bases from J, with 16 bases between. The CDR3 is 15 residues long. This chain's CDR3 is CSVEDPGEVRNEQFF. DNA of the CDR3: TGCAGCGTTGAAGATCCGGGAGAGGTTAGGAATGAGCAGTTCTTC.

The chain joins TRBV25-1 to TRBJ1-2; D gene uncertain. The V end was cut by 5 bases, the J end by 5 bases, with 9 bases between. The germline V gene encodes CDR1 MGHDK and CDR2 SYGVNS. This CDR3 comprises 12 residues. This chain's CDR3 is CASSPGGYGYTF. CDR3 nucleotide sequence: TGTGCCAGCAGTCCGGGAGGGTATGGCTACACCTTC.

The rearrangement links TRBV2 to TRBJ2-1, with 12 bases lining up with TRBD2. This CDR3 has 14 residues. Germline CDR1 reads SNHLY; CDR2 reads FYNNEI. Trimming at V came to 6 bases and at J to 8 bases, leaving 5 bases not matched to a gene. The CDR3 bases are TGTGCCAGCAGCAGACTAGCGGGGGCCGATGAGCAGTTCTTC. Translating gives CASSRLAGADEQFF.

The chain recombines TRBV11-2 with TRBJ2-1; possibly TRBD1 for D (5 bases). Per the germline V gene, CDR1 is SGHAT and CDR2 is FQNNGV. The CDR3 covers 13 residues. The ends were cut back, 1 base at V and 14 bases at J, with 15 bases in the middle. This chain's CDR3 is CASSLVVRENKFF. The CDR3 DNA reads TGTGCCAGCAGCTTAGTTGTCAGGGAAAATAAGTTCTTC.

This chain links TRBV2 with TRBJ2-5; 9 bases are shared with TRBD2. Looked up from germline, CDR1 is SNHLY and CDR2 is FYNNEI. Trimming at V came to 5 bases and at J to 12 bases, leaving 10 bases not matched to a gene. The CDR3 length is 13 residues. Here the CDR3 reads CASSPEVSGREYF. The DNA of the CDR3 is TGTGCCAGCAGTCCCGAGGTTAGCGGGAGAGAGTACTTC.

In its sample, this clone was seen once. V and J are TRBV4-1 and TRBJ2-7; D unclear. The CDR3 is 12 amino acids. V was trimmed by 6 bases and J by 4 bases, leaving 10 bases between them. The germline V gene has CDR1 MGHRA and CDR2 YSYEKL. This CDR3 is CASSPDFYEQYF. CDR3 coding DNA: TGCGCCAGCAGTCCTGATTTTTACGAGCAGTACTTC.

J is TRBJ2-7 and V is TRBV30; 7 bases agree with TRBD2. The V gene end was trimmed by 3 bases and the J gene end by 1 base; junction bases not matched to a gene: 15. This CDR3 contains 17 residues. CDR1 is GTSNPN, CDR2 SVGIG, per germline (reference sequence). The CDR3 sequence: CAWSPAGAAGVSYEQYF. In DNA, the CDR3 is TGTGCCTGGAGCCCCGCGGGCGCGGCGGGAGTTTCCTACGAGCAGTACTTC.

The DNA of the CDR3 is TGCGCCAGCAGCCCCGACCTTCGTCAGGGTGATGGCTACACCTTC. This sequence encodes CASSPDLRQGDGYTF. The chain has TRBV5-1 and TRBJ1-2, with D perhaps TRBD1 (5 bases). Germline-derived CDR1 and CDR2 are SGHRS and YFSETQ. Deletions cut 4 bases from V and 6 bases from J, with 19 bases between. The CDR3 has 15 residues.

The rearrangement links TRBV6-1 to TRBJ2-7; TRBD2 aligns across 9 bases. The CDR3 covers 13 residues. CDR1 and CDR2 from the germline V gene are MNHNS and SASEGT. V shed 6 bases, J shed 5 bases, and the junction held 5 bases outside the gene matches. The CDR3 reads CASRKREENEQYF. The CDR3 DNA is TGTGCCAGCAGGAAGCGGGAGGAAAACGAGCAGTACTTC.